This section outlines one TCR beta chain sequence together with its context. These data come from a study of cytomegalovirus exposure and HLA in healthy donors. Background on the study: The study placed approximately 81% of its 350 to 450 genotyped donors in the Caucasian-associated ancestry cluster.

Trimming took off 0 bases at V and 4 bases at J, with 13 bases between the two ends. Per the germline V gene, CDR1 is SGHNT and CDR2 is YYREEE (reference sequence). CDR3 length: 15 residues. 60 Vbeta and 13 Jbeta primers were used in PCR. Libraries were prepared by immunoSEQ multiplex PCR; TCRdb keeps only in-frame clonotypes and omits some of them. The top ten hold under 6.5% of the sample, which has about 120,000 clones, over 75% seen once. The rearrangement uses TRBV5-4 and TRBJ1-2; D ambiguous. Sequencing was done on a sample of PBMCs. This TCR came from a man younger than 35 in good health and CMV-seropositive. CDR3 DNA: TGTGCCAGCAGCTTGGGGCCGGGTCGTGTCTATGGCTACACCTTC. It yields the protein CASSLGPGRVYGYTF.